The 8 T cell receptor beta chains listed next were all sequenced from one sample in a study of blood T cell repertoires in COVID-19 (TCRdb year 2020). Libraries were built with the immunoSEQ multiplex PCR assay. This is the immuneACCESS table as TCRdb keeps it, with only in-frame sequences that have V and J called. A part of the clones is gone; compared with another copy, unresolved V genes explain less than half, and the rest is unexplained. The sample table contains hundreds of thousands of clones; only one count was recorded for 70% to 90% of them. Roughly 12% of the sample rests with the top ten. The sequencing sample was made of peripheral blood. The receptors derive from a woman aged 18 to 35 who had recovered from COVID-19.

This clone was picked up one time. The J gene is TRBJ2-7, the V gene TRBV28; possibly TRBD2 for D (5 bases). The CDR3 is made up of 12 amino acids. Per germline, CDR1 MDHEN and CDR2 SYDVKM. V was pared by 7 bases and J by 7 bases, with 14 bases between. The CDR3 spells CASTPGLGEQYF. Written as DNA, the CDR3 is TGTGCCAGCACCCCGGGGTTGGGGGAGCAGTACTTC. The whole variable domain, filled in from reference TRBV28 and TRBJ2-7, reads DVKVTQSSRYLVKRTGEKVFLECVQDMDHENMFWYRQDPGLGLRLIYFSYDVKMKEKGDIPEGYSVSREKKERFSLILESASTNQTSMYLCASTPGLGEQYFGPGTRLTVT.

The chain recombines TRBV7-9 with TRBJ1-1, with 9 bases identical to TRBD1. J gave up 3 bases and V 4 bases, and 12 bases lay outside the gene matches. CDR1 SEHNR and CDR2 FQNEAQ come from the germline V gene (reference sequence). CDR3 length: 17 residues. The CDR3 DNA reads as TGTGCCAGCAGCTCCGAGGGGACAGGGAGATTAGACACTGAAGCTTTCTTT. Its protein is CASSSEGTGRLDTEAFF.

The chain uses TRBV9 and TRBJ2-7; D not certain. The V gene lost 4 bases and the J gene lost 0 bases, with 11 bases spanning the gap. The CDR3 covers 14 residues. In germline, CDR1 is SGDLS, CDR2 YYNGEE. CDR3 sequence: CASSPPSGSYEQYF. The CDR3 region has the DNA TGTGCCAGCAGCCCCCCCTCCGGCTCCTACGAGCAGTACTTC.

The rearrangement joins TRBV18 to TRBJ1-1; 12 bases map to TRBD1. Unmatched junction bases numbered 6, after V lost 2 bases and J lost 5 bases. CDR1 and CDR2 from the germline V gene are KGHSH and LQKENI. The length of the CDR3 is 16 residues. CDR3: CASSPSGQGAGTEAFF. CDR3 nucleotides: TGTGCCAGCTCACCATCGGGACAGGGGGCAGGAACTGAAGCTTTCTTT.

The gene calls are TRBV15 and TRBJ2-1; 11 bases are a match to TRBD2. Germline-derived CDR1 and CDR2 are LNHNV and YYDKDF (reference sequence). V was pared by 0 bases and J by 7 bases, with 5 bases of the junction left unmatched. The CDR3 sequence is 16 residues long. Here the CDR3 reads CATSRDGSSGRNEQFF. CDR3 DNA: TGTGCCACCAGCAGAGATGGGTCTAGCGGGAGGAATGAGCAGTTCTTC.

J is TRBJ1-1 and V is TRBV19; the D gene is possibly TRBD1 (5 bases). V was pared by 10 bases and J by 8 bases, with 20 bases between. CDR3 length equals 13 residues. The germline gives CDR1 LNHDA, CDR2 SQIVND (reference sequence). The CDR3 coding sequence is TGTGCCACCCGTGGAGACAGCTTAGACGAAGCTTTCTTT. Protein sequence: CATRGDSLDEAFF.

The V gene is TRBV5-1, the J gene TRBJ2-1; 10 bases match TRBD2. Germline-derived CDR1 and CDR2 are SGHRS and YFSETQ. Trimming removed 4 bases from V and 6 bases from J; junction bases left unmatched: 13. This CDR3 spans 17 amino acids. CDR3 bases: TGCGCCAGCAGCCGCCCTCTTCTAGCGGGAGCGCCCAATGAGCAGTTCTTC. This encodes CASSRPLLAGAPNEQFF.

The rearrangement uses TRBV29-1 and TRBJ2-1, with a possible D match to TRBD2 (6 bases). CDR1 and CDR2 from the germline V gene are SQVTM and ANQGSEA. Trimming removed 4 bases from V and 0 bases from J, with 10 bases in between. This CDR3 comprises 14 residues. CDR3 nucleotide sequence: TGCAGCGTTGTGGAGGGAAGCTCCTACAATGAGCAGTTCTTC. Its protein is CSVVEGSSYNEQFF.